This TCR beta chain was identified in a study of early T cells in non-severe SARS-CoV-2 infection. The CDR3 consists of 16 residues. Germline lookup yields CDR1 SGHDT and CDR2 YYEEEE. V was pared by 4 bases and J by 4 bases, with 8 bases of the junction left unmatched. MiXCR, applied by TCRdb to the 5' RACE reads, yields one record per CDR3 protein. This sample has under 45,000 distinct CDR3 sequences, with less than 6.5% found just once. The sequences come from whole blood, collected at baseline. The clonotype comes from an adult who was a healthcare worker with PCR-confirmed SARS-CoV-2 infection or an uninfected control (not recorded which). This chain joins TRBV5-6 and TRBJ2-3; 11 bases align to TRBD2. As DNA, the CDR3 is TGTGCCAGCAGCCTCCGACTAGCGGGATACGCAGATACGCAGTATTTT. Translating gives CASSLRLAGYADTQYF.